Listed below are T cell receptor beta chains from one sample, sequenced in a study of cytomegalovirus exposure and HLA in healthy donors. Clones were read by immunoSEQ multiplex PCR, and TCRdb kept only the in-frame ones, dropping some. The sample lists some 170,000 clones; 70% to 90% were seen once. Sequencing used PBMCs. Source of these receptors: a young woman in good health and CMV-seropositive. Both conserved end residues are part of each CDR3. D genes are given only for firm matches. Not all rows give a size; the values are once, few, many and, for expanded clones, a class.

>once|TRBJ2-1|NA|16|TRBV7-3
TGTGCCAGCAGCTTCACGACTCCTAGCTCCTACAATGAGCAGTTCTTC
CASSFTTPSSYNEQFF
>NA|TRBJ2-3|NA|15|TRBV7-2
TGTGCCAGCAGCAAGGACAGTACTAGCACAGATACGCAGTATTTT
CASSKDSTSTDTQYF
>NA|TRBJ2-1|NA|15|TRBV6-1
TGTGCCAGCAGTATGAATGACCCCGGAGGTAGTGAGCAGTTCTTC
CASSMNDPGGSEQFF
>NA|TRBJ1-4|TRBD1|17|TRBV10-3
TGTGCCATCAGCCGGGACAGGGGGCTCGCAACTAATGAAAAACTGTTTTTT
CAISRDRGLATNEKLFF
>few|TRBJ2-4|NA|21|TRBV4-2
TGTGCCAGCAGCCAAGATTGGGGCCCCTCCCAACAGTTCTTAGCCAAAAACATTCAGTACTTC
CASSQDWGPSQQFLAKNIQYF
>NA|TRBJ2-1|NA|14|TRBV2
TGTGCCAGCAGTGATACACGTGCCTACAATGAGCAGTTCTTC
CASSDTRAYNEQFF
>few|TRBJ2-7|NA|13|TRBV5-5
TGTGCCAGCAGCTACTCAGGAAACTACGAGCAGTACTTC
CASSYSGNYEQYF
>NA|TRBJ1-5|NA|14|TRBV7-2
TGTGCCAGCAGCTTAACAGGGTTCAATCAGCCCCAGCATTTT
CASSLTGFNQPQHF
>NA|TRBJ2-7|NA|14|TRBV27
TGTGCCAGCAGGGCCCTGGGCAGCTCCTACGAGCAGTACTTC
CASRALGSSYEQYF
>NA|TRBJ2-7|NA|14|TRBV27
TGTGCCAGCAGTTTTCAAGGGGCTCACTACGAGCAGTACTTC
CASSFQGAHYEQYF
>NA|TRBJ2-5|TRBD2|14|TRBV13
TGTGCCAGCAGCTATCAGCGGGGACAAGAGACCCAGTACTTC
CASSYQRGQETQYF
>NA|TRBJ2-3|TRBD2|16|TRBV7-2
TGTGCCAGCAGCTCCGGTAGCGGGGGGAGCACAGATACGCAGTATTTT
CASSSGSGGSTDTQYF
>NA|TRBJ1-5|TRBD1|15|TRBV4-3
TGCGCCAGCAGCCAATTCCCAGGGGGAAACCAGCCCCAGCATTTT
CASSQFPGGNQPQHF
>NA|TRBJ2-7|NA|15|TRBV30
TGTGCCTGGAGTCCGACAGAAGAGAGATCCTACGAGCAGTACTTC
CAWSPTEERSYEQYF
>once|TRBJ1-1|NA|13|TRBV7-2
TGTGCCAGCAGCTCTCAGGGGTCCACTGAAGCTTTCTTT
CASSSQGSTEAFF
>NA|TRBJ2-7|NA|14|TRBV6-5
TGTGCCAGTACTAACAGGGTTACCCCCTACGAGCAGTACTTC
CASTNRVTPYEQYF
>NA|TRBJ2-7|NA|13|TRBV15
TGTGCCACCAGCAGAGTACAGAGGGAAGAGCAGTACTTC
CATSRVQREEQYF
>NA|TRBJ1-3|NA|18|TRBV4-2
TGTGCCAGCAGCCAAGATCTCTCGAGGAAGAGCTCTGGAAACACCATATATTTT
CASSQDLSRKSSGNTIYF
>NA|TRBJ2-3|TRBD2|17|TRBV9
TGTGCCAGCAGCGTAGATGGCGGGGGGTTATACACAGATACGCAGTATTTT
CASSVDGGGLYTDTQYF
>few|TRBJ2-7|TRBD2|14|TRBV4-3
TGCGCCAGCAGATTGGGGGGGAAGTCCTACGAGCAGTACTTC
CASRLGGKSYEQYF
>NA|TRBJ2-5|NA|13|TRBV5-6
TGTGCCAGCAGCTTGGTGGCCTGGGAGACCCAGTACTTC
CASSLVAWETQYF
>NA|TRBJ2-7|NA|13|TRBV19
TGTGCCACTTCGACCGATTCGGGCTACGAGCAGTACTTC
CATSTDSGYEQYF
>NA|TRBJ1-2|NA|14|TRBV11-2
TGTGCCAGCAGCCTAGGGCGGGGTTCGCTGGGCTACACCTTC
CASSLGRGSLGYTF
>NA|TRBJ1-6|NA|16|TRBV5-1
TGCGCCAGCAGCTTGGCCAGGACAGAGCTTAATTCACCCCTCCACTTT
CASSLARTELNSPLHF
>NA|TRBJ1-6|NA|14|TRBV4-1
TGCGCCAGCAGCCAGACAGCCTATAATTCACCCCTCCACTTT
CASSQTAYNSPLHF
>NA|TRBJ1-2|NA|15|TRBV11-2
TGTGCCAGCAGCTTACGAGGACTCCTGAACTATGGCTACACCTTC
CASSLRGLLNYGYTF
>NA|TRBJ1-1|TRBD1|16|TRBV7-2
TGTGCCAGCAGCTTAGCGTCGGACAGGGGAGGAACTGAAGCTTTCTTT
CASSLASDRGGTEAFF
>NA|TRBJ1-5|TRBD1|15|TRBV6-5
TGTGCCAGCAGTTACTCCACAGGGGGGAGGCAACCCCAGCATTTT
CASSYSTGGRQPQHF
>NA|TRBJ2-7|NA|17|TRBV19
TGTGCCAGTAGTACCCCGGGACATATGGAAGACTCCTACGAGCAGTACTTC
CASSTPGHMEDSYEQYF
>NA|TRBJ1-1|TRBD1|14|TRBV27
TGTGCCAGCAGCCCCATCCCGGGACAGGGCGAAGCTTTCTTT
CASSPIPGQGEAFF
>NA|TRBJ1-1|NA|17|TRBV4-2
TGTGCCAGCAGCCCGGGCCCCTTCAGGGATGCCGACACTGAAGCTTTCTTT
CASSPGPFRDADTEAFF
>once|TRBJ1-2|TRBD1|16|TRBV29-1
TGCAGCGTTGAGGGGTTGGGGACAGGGTACAACTATGGCTACACCTTC
CSVEGLGTGYNYGYTF
>NA|TRBJ2-3|TRBD2|19|TRBV10-3
TGTGCCATCAGTGGGTACGGAGCGGGGGGGCCAAGACACACAGATACGCAGTATTTT
CAISGYGAGGPRHTDTQYF
>NA|TRBJ2-1|NA|14|TRBV7-6
TGTGCCAGCAGCTTAGCCTTTTCCTACAATGAGCAGTTCTTC
CASSLAFSYNEQFF
>NA|TRBJ2-7|TRBD1|14|TRBV4-2
TGTGCCAGCAGCCGGGGACAGGACCACTACGAGCAGTACTTC
CASSRGQDHYEQYF
>NA|TRBJ2-5|NA|12|TRBV28
TGTGCCAGCAGTTTTCGCTATGAGACCCAGTACTTC
CASSFRYETQYF
>NA|TRBJ2-6|NA|14|TRBV6-6
TGTGCCAGCAGTGCTAGCTCTGGGGCCAACGTCCTGACTTTC
CASSASSGANVLTF
>NA|TRBJ2-1|NA|17|TRBV7-9
TGTGCCAGCAGCTCCCAAACTAGACCCGCCACCTACAATGAGCAGTTCTTC
CASSSQTRPATYNEQFF
>NA|TRBJ2-7|NA|14|TRBV7-3
TGTGCCAGCAGCCCGCCGACACCTCCCTACGAGCAGTACTTC
CASSPPTPPYEQYF
>once|TRBJ2-5|NA|12|TRBV11-2
TGTGCCAGCAGCTTAAATCGAGAGACCCAGTACTTC
CASSLNRETQYF
>NA|TRBJ1-6|NA|16|TRBV2
TGTGCCAGCAGGGGTCTGGCAGGGCTAATTAATTCACCCCTCCACTTT
CASRGLAGLINSPLHF
>NA|TRBJ2-3|TRBD2|16|TRBV10-3
TGTGCCATCAGTCCTGGAACTAGCGGGGGTGTGGATACGCAGTATTTT
CAISPGTSGGVDTQYF
>NA|TRBJ2-7|NA|15|TRBV9
TGTGCCAGCAGCGTAGCGGGCGGGGCAAACTACGAGCAGTACTTC
CASSVAGGANYEQYF
>NA|TRBJ1-1|TRBD1|15|TRBV4-2
TGTGCCAGCCGTACAGGGACAGGTATGAACACTGAAGCTTTCTTT
CASRTGTGMNTEAFF
>NA|TRBJ1-1|TRBD1|15|TRBV10-3
TGTGCCATCAGTGAGTGGGACAGGAAGAACACTGAAGCTTTCTTT
CAISEWDRKNTEAFF
>NA|TRBJ1-1|NA|14|TRBV2
TGTGCCAGCAGCCTAGCGAGGTCAAACACTGAAGCTTTCTTT
CASSLARSNTEAFF
>NA|TRBJ1-6|NA|12|TRBV7-2
TGTGCCAGCAGCACACACAATTCACCCCTCCACTTT
CASSTHNSPLHF
>NA|TRBJ2-1|NA|14|TRBV27
TGTGCCAGCAGTTACACGGGGTTTTACAATGAGCAGTTCTTC
CASSYTGFYNEQFF
>NA|TRBJ1-4|NA|16|TRBV15
TGTGCCACCAGCAGGGAAGGGGGTGCAACTAATGAAAAACTGTTTTTT
CATSREGGATNEKLFF
>once|TRBJ2-2|NA|13|TRBV28
TGTGCCAGCACCCTTTCGTACACCGGGGAGCTGTTTTTT
CASTLSYTGELFF
>NA|TRBJ1-5|TRBD1|16|TRBV19
TGTGCCAGTAGTCCTAGGGCCGGGACAGCAAATCAGCCCCAGCATTTT
CASSPRAGTANQPQHF
>NA|TRBJ1-6|NA|19|TRBV5-3
TGTGCCAGAAGCCGCCGGGTTCAGGGTATCGATGTCCATAATTCACCCCTCCACTTT
CARSRRVQGIDVHNSPLHF
>NA|TRBJ2-1|NA|13|TRBV7-8
TGTGCCAGCAGCTTAGGACTTGACAATGAGCAGTTCTTC
CASSLGLDNEQFF
>NA|TRBJ2-3|NA|15|TRBV6-5
TGTGCCAGCAGTTACTCGGGCAGGGCCACAGATACGCAGTATTTT
CASSYSGRATDTQYF
>NA|TRBJ2-1|TRBD2|16|TRBV18
TGTGCCAGCTCACCACCCCAGCCGGGGGGGCCGAATGAGCAGTTCTTC
CASSPPQPGGPNEQFF
>NA|TRBJ2-5|TRBD1|14|TRBV4-1
TGCGCCAGCAGCGAAGGGACAGGAGAAGAGACCCAGTACTTC
CASSEGTGEETQYF
>few|TRBJ2-7|TRBD1|14|TRBV29-1
TGCAGCGTTGGACGGACAGGGAACTCCTACGAGCAGTACTTC
CSVGRTGNSYEQYF
>NA|TRBJ1-2|TRBD1|15|TRBV28
TGTGCCAGCAGGGACCTCGGGACAGGGAGGTATGGCTACACCTTC
CASRDLGTGRYGYTF
>NA|TRBJ1-4|TRBD1|18|TRBV27
TGTGCCAGCAGTTCCTGGACAGGGGGAATTGCAACTAATGAAAAACTGTTTTTT
CASSSWTGGIATNEKLFF